This TCR beta chain derives from a study of T cell changes during pregnancy in multiple sclerosis (dated 2019 in TCRdb). General notes on the study: In women with multiple sclerosis, the researchers looked at how the T cell repertoire shifted as pregnancy progressed.

In regard to this clone: Its cognate antigen has yet to be identified. A read error may produce the germline difference seen at one junction end.

Taken from cysteine to phenylalanine, the CDR3 has 14 residues. Only the CDR3 portion is preserved as DNA: 42 bases, with reading frame beginning at the first base. The germline V gene specifies MGHDK as CDR1 and SYGVNS as CDR2. Receptor libraries were prepared by the immunoSEQ multiplex PCR assay. The table comes from immuneACCESS by way of TCRdb, which keeps in-frame sequences with V and J called. Part of the clones is missing from these tables; in studies checked, under half for an unresolved V gene and the rest for unknown reasons. The sample yields about 94,000 clones; roughly 92% were counted once. The leading ten clones occupy 0.99% of the sample.

The V and J segments used are TRBV25-1 and TRBJ1-2; TRBD1 matches 9 bases in the middle. The sample in question was peripheral blood, obtained after pregnancy. The clonotype originates from a female donor with multiple sclerosis, enrolled in a pregnancy study. The CDR3 protein is CASSVGQGNSGYTF. The DNA sequence is as follows: TGTGCCAGCAGTGTCGGACAGGGGAACTCTGGCTACACCTTC.